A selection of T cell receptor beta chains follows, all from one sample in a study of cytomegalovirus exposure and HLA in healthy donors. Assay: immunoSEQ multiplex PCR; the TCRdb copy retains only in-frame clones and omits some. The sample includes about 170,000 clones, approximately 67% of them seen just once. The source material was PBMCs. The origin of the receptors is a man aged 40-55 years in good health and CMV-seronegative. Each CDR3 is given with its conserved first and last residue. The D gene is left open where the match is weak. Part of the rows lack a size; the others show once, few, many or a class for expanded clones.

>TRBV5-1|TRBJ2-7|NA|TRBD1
TGCGCCAGCAGCCCAGGACAGGGGGCGAGGGAGCAGTACTTC
CASSPGQGAREQYF
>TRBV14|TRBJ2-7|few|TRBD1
TGTGCCAGCAGACAGGGGTTGTTCAACGAGCAGTACTTC
CASRQGLFNEQYF
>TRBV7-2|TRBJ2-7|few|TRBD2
TGTGCCAGCAGCTTAATCGGCGGGGGGGCTCGTGGCGAGCAGTACTTC
CASSLIGGGARGEQYF
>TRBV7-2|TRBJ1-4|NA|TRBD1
TGTGCCAGCAGCGGACACAGGGGCCCTAATGAAAAACTGTTTTTT
CASSGHRGPNEKLFF
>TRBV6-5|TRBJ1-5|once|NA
TGTGCCAGCAGTTACTCCTTTTCTCTCAATCAGCCCCAGCATTTT
CASSYSFSLNQPQHF
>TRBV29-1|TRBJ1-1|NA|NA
TGCAGCGTCACAAGTGGGGCAGGGGTATTGAACACTGAAGCTTTCTTT
CSVTSGAGVLNTEAFF
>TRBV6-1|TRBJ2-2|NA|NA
TGTGCCAGCATCTATATTCAGGGCACCGGGGAGCTGTTTTTT
CASIYIQGTGELFF
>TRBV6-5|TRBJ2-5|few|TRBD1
TGTGCCAGCAGTTACACAGGGGGCATCATTCAAGAGACCCAGTACTTC
CASSYTGGIIQETQYF
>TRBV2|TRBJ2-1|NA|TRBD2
TGTGCCAGTCGACTAGCGGAAAACTACAATGAGCAGTTCTTC
CASRLAENYNEQFF
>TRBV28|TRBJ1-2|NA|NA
TGTGCCAGCAGTTTATGGGGGGCCTCCAACTATGGCTACACCTTC
CASSLWGASNYGYTF
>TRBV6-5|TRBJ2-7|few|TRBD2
TGTGCCAGCAGTTTCCGCGGGGGGGGATCCTACGAGCAGTACTTC
CASSFRGGGSYEQYF
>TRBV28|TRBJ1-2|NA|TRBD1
TGTGCCAGCAGCCAACAGGGGAACCATGGCTACACCTTC
CASSQQGNHGYTF
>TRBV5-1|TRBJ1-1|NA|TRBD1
TGCGCCAGCAGCCGGACAGGGGAAGTCACTGAAGCTTTCTTT
CASSRTGEVTEAFF
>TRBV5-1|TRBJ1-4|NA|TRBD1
TGCGCCAGCAGCTTGGGAGGGACAGCTATTAATGAAAAACTGTTTTTT
CASSLGGTAINEKLFF
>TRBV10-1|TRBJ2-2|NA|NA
TGCGCCACCGATTGCGGGGCTAGCATGAACACCGGGGAGCTGTTTTTT
CATDCGASMNTGELFF
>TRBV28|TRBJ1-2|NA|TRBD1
TGTGCCAGCAGTTTAGTGACAGGGGTGATGCGCGATGGCTACACCTTC
CASSLVTGVMRDGYTF
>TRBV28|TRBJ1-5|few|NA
TGTGCCAGCAGTTGGAGGGCGCGGCAGCCCCAGCATTTT
CASSWRARQPQHF
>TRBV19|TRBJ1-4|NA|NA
TGTGCCAGTAGTGCAGGGTGGAATGAAAAACTGTTTTTT
CASSAGWNEKLFF
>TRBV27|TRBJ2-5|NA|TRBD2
TGTGCCAGCCACCCGGGGGGGTCAGAGACCCAGTACTTC
CASHPGGSETQYF
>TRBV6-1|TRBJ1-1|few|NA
TGTGCCAGCAGCGCAACAGGAGTCTCTGAAGCTTTCTTT
CASSATGVSEAFF
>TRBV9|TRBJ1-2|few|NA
TGTGCCAGCAGCGTAGCATCAGGGTTTGGCTACACCTTC
CASSVASGFGYTF
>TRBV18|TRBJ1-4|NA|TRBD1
TGTGCCAGCTCACCGGACAGGGTGACTGCAACTAATGAAAAACTGTTTTTT
CASSPDRVTATNEKLFF
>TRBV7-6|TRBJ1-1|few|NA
TGTGCCAGCAGCTTACAGGGGCCGGGTACTGAAGCTTTCTTT
CASSLQGPGTEAFF
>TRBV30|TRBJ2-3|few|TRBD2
TGTGCCTGGAGTGTGCGGGGGGCCCGTCGGGCAGATACGCAGTATTTT
CAWSVRGARRADTQYF
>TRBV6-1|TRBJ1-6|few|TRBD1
TGTGCCAGCAGTGAATGGTTCGGGACAGCGGATAATTCACCCCTCCACTTT
CASSEWFGTADNSPLHF
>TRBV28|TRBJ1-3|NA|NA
TGTGCCAGCAGGCCCCAGGGACTTTCCTCTGGAAACACCATATATTTT
CASRPQGLSSGNTIYF
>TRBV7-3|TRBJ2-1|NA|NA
TGTGCCAGCAGCGTCCAGGGGGGTTCCTACAATGAGCAGTTCTTC
CASSVQGGSYNEQFF
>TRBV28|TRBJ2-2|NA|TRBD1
TGTGCCAGCAGCCCCCCGTGGGGCAGGGGGCGGACCGGGGAGCTGTTTTTT
CASSPPWGRGRTGELFF
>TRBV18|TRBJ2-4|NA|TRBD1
TGTGCCAGCTCCCCACGACAGGGGGCGTTGGGCATTCAGTACTTC
CASSPRQGALGIQYF
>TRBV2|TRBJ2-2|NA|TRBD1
TGTGCCAGCACCTGGGACAGGACGAACACCGGGGAGCTGTTTTTT
CASTWDRTNTGELFF
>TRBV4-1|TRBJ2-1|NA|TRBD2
TGCGCCAGCAGCTCCCGGTTTAGCGGGGGGGCAAATGAGCAGTTCTTC
CASSSRFSGGANEQFF
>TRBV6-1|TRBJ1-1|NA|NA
TGTGCCAGCAGTGAGCCCGGGTCGGGGACTGAAGCTTTCTTT
CASSEPGSGTEAFF
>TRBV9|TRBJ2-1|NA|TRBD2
TGTGCCAGCAGCGTGTGGGACTATCAGCAGTTCTTC
CASSVWDYQQFF
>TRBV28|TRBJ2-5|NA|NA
TGTGCCAGCAGTCCCGGGGGGCGGGAAGAGACCCAGTACTTC
CASSPGGREETQYF
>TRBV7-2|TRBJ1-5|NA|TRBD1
TGTGCCAGCGGAGACAGGGGGAATCAGCCCCAGCATTTT
CASGDRGNQPQHF
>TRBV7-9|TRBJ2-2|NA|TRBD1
TGTGCCAGCAGCCGACAGGGAACGAACACCGGGGAGCTGTTTTTT
CASSRQGTNTGELFF
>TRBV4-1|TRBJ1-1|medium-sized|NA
TGCGCCAGCAGCCAAGACGGCCTGGGAGGATCCACTGAAGCTTTCTTT
CASSQDGLGGSTEAFF
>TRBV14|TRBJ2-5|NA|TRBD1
TGTGCCAGCAGCATCCGCAGGGGGCAAGAGACCCAGTACTTC
CASSIRRGQETQYF
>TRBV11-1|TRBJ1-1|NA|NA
TGTGCCAGCAGCCACCTCTCAGGAAGGACACCGAACACTGAAGCTTTCTTT
CASSHLSGRTPNTEAFF
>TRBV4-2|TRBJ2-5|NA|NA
TGTGCCAGCAGCCAAGGAGGAACCGGGGAGACCCAGTACTTC
CASSQGGTGETQYF
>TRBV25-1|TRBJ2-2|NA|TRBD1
TGTGCCAGCAGTTATATTGGGACAGGGGCCACCGGGGAGCTGTTTTTT
CASSYIGTGATGELFF
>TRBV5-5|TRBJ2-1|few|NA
TGTGCCAGCAGCTTCCCCGGAGGGCAGTTCTTC
CASSFPGGQFF
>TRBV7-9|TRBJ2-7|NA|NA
TGTGCCAGCAGCCCGATTTTGGGGCTATTCTACTACGAGCAGTACTTC
CASSPILGLFYYEQYF
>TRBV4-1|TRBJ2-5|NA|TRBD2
TGCGCCAGCAGCCAAGCACCTAGCGGGGGGGTTAAAGAGACCCAGTACTTC
CASSQAPSGGVKETQYF
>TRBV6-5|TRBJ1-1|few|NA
TGTGCCAGCATTGGCCGGGGAACTGAAGCTTTCTTT
CASIGRGTEAFF
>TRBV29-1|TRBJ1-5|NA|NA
TGCAGCGTTGAATGGGCTCCAAATCAGCCCCAGCATTTT
CSVEWAPNQPQHF
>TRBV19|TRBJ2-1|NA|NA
TGTGCCAGTAGTTTGGGACAAAGTTACAATGAGCAGTTCTTC
CASSLGQSYNEQFF
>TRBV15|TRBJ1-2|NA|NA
TGTGCCACCAGCAGAGATGGTATATCAGTTAACTATGGCTACACCTTC
CATSRDGISVNYGYTF
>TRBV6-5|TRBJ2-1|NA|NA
TGTGCCAGCAGTTACCGAGGGGGTGAGCAGTTCTTC
CASSYRGGEQFF
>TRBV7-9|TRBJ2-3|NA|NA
TGTGCCAGCAGCTTATTCCCCCCCGTCAGGTCCACAGATACGCAGTATTTT
CASSLFPPVRSTDTQYF
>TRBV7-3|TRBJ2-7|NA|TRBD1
TGTGCCAGCGCCATGGGACAGGGGGCGTCCTACGAGCAGTACTTC
CASAMGQGASYEQYF
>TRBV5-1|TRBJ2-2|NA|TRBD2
TGCGCCAGCAGGCCAGGACTAGCGGGTTTCTCCGGGGAGCTGTTTTTT
CASRPGLAGFSGELFF
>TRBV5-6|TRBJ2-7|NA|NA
TGTGCCAGCAGCGCCCCCCCGGGCAGGGCCCAGAGCTCCTACGAGCAGTACTTC
CASSAPPGRAQSSYEQYF